The 29 T cell receptor beta chains given below trace back to one sample, sequenced in a study of T cell therapy after organ transplantation. Clones were read by immunoSEQ multiplex PCR, and TCRdb kept only the in-frame ones, dropping some. The sample consists of some 17,000 clones, 65% to 90% of them appearing once. Time point specified: 20-29 weeks after completion of therapy. These TCRs are of unknown antigen specificity. The sample in question was CD8+ T cells from blood, obtained after autologous CMV-specific T cell therapy. Receptor source: a human patient who had received a solid organ transplant and had CMV disease. The T cells may come from the graft donor.

The rearrangement joins TRBV19 to TRBJ2-7; 12 bases match TRBD2. The V and J ends lost 5 bases and 6 bases, in that order; junction bases with no gene match: 2. The V gene's germline CDR1 is LNHDA and CDR2 SQIVND (reference sequence). The CDR3 sequence is 13 residues long. The CDR3: CASSPGLAGEQYF. CDR3 bases: TGTGCCAGTAGTCCGGGACTAGCGGGCGAGCAGTACTTC.

The rearrangement joins TRBV6-5 to TRBJ2-3; the D gene is possibly TRBD2 (6 bases). CDR1 and CDR2 (germline): MNHEY, SVGAGI. This CDR3 is built from 14 residues. Between the trimmed V and J ends, which lost 2 bases and 5 bases, there was a span of 11 bases. The CDR3 protein is CASSYGTAGDTQYF. The CDR3 DNA reads as TGTGCCAGCAGTTACGGGACTGCGGGAGATACGCAGTATTTT.

The rearrangement uses TRBV11-2 and TRBJ2-1, with D uncertain. The germline CDR1 and CDR2 sequences are SGHAT and FQNNGV. V was cut by 2 bases and J by 9 bases, with 8 bases left in between. The CDR3 is made up of 12 amino acids. The CDR3 here is CASSLLMGEQFF. DNA of the CDR3: TGTGCCAGCAGCTTATTGATGGGTGAGCAGTTCTTC.

CDR3 in DNA: TGTGCCAGCAGCTTAGGATCCGGGGTGGCGACAGATACGCAGTATTTT. Protein product: CASSLGSGVATDTQYF. The chain employs TRBV5-4 and TRBJ2-3, with a tentative D call TRBD2 (5 bases). Deletions cut 2 bases from V and 3 bases from J, with 16 bases between. The CDR3 has 16 residues. Germline V gene lookup returns CDR1 SGHNT and CDR2 YYREEE (reference sequence).

The rearrangement links TRBV2 to TRBJ2-3, with D perhaps being TRBD1 or TRBD2 (6 bases each). V was shortened by 6 bases and J by 2 bases, with 18 bases between the two germline ends. The germline V gene has CDR1 SNHLY and CDR2 FYNNEI. The CDR3 is made up of 16 amino acids. The CDR3, as DNA: TGTGCCAGCAGGGGACCGGAGGGGACATTCACAGATACGCAGTATTTT. Encoded protein: CASRGPEGTFTDTQYF.

V usage is TRBV20-1 and J usage is TRBJ2-7; D is possibly TRBD2 (5 bases). CDR1 is DFQATT and CDR2 is SNEGSKA in the germline V gene (reference sequence). The length of the CDR3 is 11 residues. DNA of the CDR3: TGCGGAGGAGACGTTGGGAACGAGCAGTACTTC. This sequence encodes CGGDVGNEQYF.

CDR3 region: CASSREDRGRVDTEAFF. The CDR3, as DNA: TGTGCCAGTAGTAGGGAGGACAGGGGGCGCGTGGACACTGAAGCTTTCTTT. The J gene is TRBJ1-1, the V gene TRBV19, with 11 bases matching TRBD1. V shed 4 bases, J shed 3 bases, and the junction held 10 bases outside the gene matches. Germline lookup yields CDR1 LNHDA and CDR2 SQIVND (reference sequence). The CDR3 totals 17 residues. Using reference TRBV19 and TRBJ1-1 for the parts outside the CDR3, the full variable domain is DGGITQSPKYLFRKEGQNVTLSCEQNLNHDAMYWYRQDPGQGLRLIYYSQIVNDFQKGDIAEGYSVSREKKESFPLTVTSAQKNPTAFYLCASSREDRGRVDTEAFFGQGTRLTVV.

This clone appeared once. The chain carries TRBV7-8 and TRBJ2-2; maybe TRBD2 (6 bases). V lost 11 bases to trimming and J lost 0 bases, with 10 bases between them. CDR1 SGHVS and CDR2 FQNEAQ come from the germline V gene. The CDR3 spans 13 residues. The CDR3 is CAEAGSNTGELFF. CDR3 coding DNA: TGTGCCGAGGCGGGATCGAACACCGGGGAGCTGTTTTTT.

The chain links TRBV4-1 to TRBJ2-3; D perhaps matches TRBD1 (6 bases). There are 14 residues in the CDR3. CDR1 MGHRA and CDR2 YSYEKL come from the germline V gene. V lost 2 bases to trimming and J lost 3 bases, with 9 bases between them. The DNA of the CDR3 is TGCGCCAGCAGCCAAACCAGGGGAACAGATACGCAGTATTTT. It yields the protein CASSQTRGTDTQYF.

This rearrangement joins TRBV5-1 to TRBJ2-1; maybe TRBD1 (6 bases). Trimming removed 3 bases from V and 3 bases from J, with 13 bases in between. The germline V gene encodes CDR1 SGHRS and CDR2 YFSETQ. There are 15 residues in the CDR3. The CDR3 region has the DNA TGCGCCAGCAGCTACAGGGAAACTTACTACAATGAGCAGTTCTTC. It translates to CASSYRETYYNEQFF.

The V gene is TRBV23-1, the J gene TRBJ1-4; D might be TRBD1 (5 bases). TRBV23-1 is flagged as an ORF with uncertain function. This CDR3 spans 15 amino acids. V gave up 8 bases and J gave up 8 bases, with 21 bases separating them. CDR3 sequence reads: CASGRGMGEEEKLFF. CDR3 in DNA: TGCGCCAGCGGGCGGGGGATGGGGGAGGAAGAAAAACTGTTTTTT.

The V gene is TRBV7-9, the J gene TRBJ2-5; 7 bases match TRBD2. This CDR3 has 16 amino acids. V lost 2 bases and J lost 3; bases outside the gene matches: 9. The germline V gene encodes CDR1 SEHNR and CDR2 FQNEAQ (reference sequence). CDR3 bases: TGTGCCAGCAGCTTACTTCTCGGCCTAGCGGAAGAGACCCAGTACTTC. This encodes CASSLLLGLAEETQYF.

The V and J genes are TRBV6-4 and TRBJ2-1; D not certain. V was shortened by 0 bases and J by 1 base, with 7 bases between the two germline ends. The CDR3 totals 15 residues. Germline CDR1 reads MRHNA; CDR2 reads SNTAGT. This chain's CDR3 is CASSDSVGSYNEQFF. The CDR3 region has the DNA TGTGCCAGCAGTGACTCGGTGGGATCCTACAATGAGCAGTTCTTC.

The chain uses TRBV27 and TRBJ1-1; TRBD1 is a possible D gene (5 bases). The CDR3 loop spans 12 amino acids. Germline CDR1 MNHEY, CDR2 SMNVEV (reference sequence). V was pared by 2 bases and J by 7 bases, with 8 bases between. In nucleotides, the CDR3 is TGTGCCAGCAGTTTAGCAGGACATGAAGCTTTCTTT. Translated, it gives CASSLAGHEAFF.

The chain recombines TRBV4-2 with TRBJ2-1; the match to TRBD1 covers 8 bases. Unmatched junction bases numbered 11, after V lost 1 base and J lost 9 bases. This CDR3 is built from 16 residues. Germline lookup yields CDR1 LGHNA and CDR2 YNFKEQ. CDR3 sequence (DNA): TGTGCCAGCAGCCAAGCAGCAGGGGGCGAGGACGGTGAGCAGTTCTTC. It codes for CASSQAAGGEDGEQFF.

The chain couples TRBV15 to TRBJ1-5; D unclear. Trimming took 1 base from V and 4 from J, leaving 17 bases between them. This CDR3 has 17 amino acids. The germline V gene encodes CDR1 LNHNV and CDR2 YYDKDF (reference sequence). The CDR3 reads CATSRARASGINQPQHF. The CDR3, as DNA: TGTGCCACCAGCAGAGCTCGGGCGTCGGGAATTAATCAGCCCCAGCATTTT.

In DNA, the CDR3 is TGTGCCAGCAGGCTAGGGCCCGGGGAGCTGTTTTTT. Translated, it gives CASRLGPGELFF. The chain combines TRBV6-6 with TRBJ2-2, with D hard to call. Looked up from germline, CDR1 is MNHNY and CDR2 is SVGAGI (reference sequence). The CDR3 sequence is 12 residues long. The ends were cut back, 6 bases at V and 6 bases at J, with 8 bases in the middle.

The rearrangement uses TRBV14 and TRBJ2-3; 11 bases are a match to TRBD2. The trim removed 0 bases at V and 7 bases at J, leaving 6 bases unmatched. CDR1 and CDR2 from the germline V gene are SGHDN and FVKESK. The CDR3 totals 16 residues. Here the CDR3 reads CASSQDISGRANTQYF. The CDR3 DNA is TGTGCCAGCAGCCAAGATATTAGCGGGAGGGCGAATACGCAGTATTTT.

The chain recombines TRBV27 with TRBJ1-4; 7 bases line up with TRBD1. Germline V gives CDR1 MNHEY, CDR2 SMNVEV (reference sequence). The CDR3 spans 14 residues. The junction had 1 base not matched to a gene; V was cut back by 3 bases and J by 3 bases. This chain's CDR3 is CASSFRGSNEKLFF. Written as DNA, the CDR3 is TGTGCCAGCAGTTTCAGGGGGTCTAATGAAAAACTGTTTTTT.

V usage is TRBV11-2 and J usage is TRBJ2-7; D unresolved. The germline CDR1 and CDR2 sequences are SGHAT and FQNNGV. This CDR3 has 12 amino acids. Trimming took 1 base from V and 4 from J, leaving 5 bases between them. Here the CDR3 reads CASSLVGYEQYF. The CDR3 DNA reads TGTGCCAGCAGCTTAGTAGGGTACGAGCAGTACTTC.

The rearrangement uses TRBV19 and TRBJ2-1; D possibly corresponds to TRBD1 (8 bases). The CDR3 contains 16 residues. Trimming removed 6 bases at V and 5 bases at J, with 20 bases between. CDR1 is LNHDA, CDR2 SQIVND, per germline (reference sequence). CDR3 nucleotide sequence: TGTGCCAGTAGAATCGGGGGGTGGACAGGGAACAATGAGCAGTTCTTC. Translated, it gives CASRIGGWTGNNEQFF.

DNA of the CDR3: TGCGCCAGCAGAGGGGATGAGCAGTTCTTC. Protein sequence: CASRGDEQFF. This sequence joins TRBV10-2 and TRBJ2-1, with a possible D match to TRBD1 (5 bases). This CDR3 is 10 amino acids long. CDR1 is WSHSY and CDR2 is SAAADI in the germline V gene. Trimming removed 6 bases from V and 8 bases from J, with 5 bases in between.

The J gene is TRBJ2-3, the V gene TRBV27; D is unclear. This CDR3 has 12 amino acids. Trimming took off 5 bases at V and 2 bases at J, with 5 bases between the two ends. The V gene's germline CDR1 is MNHEY and CDR2 SMNVEV (reference sequence). The CDR3 loop reads CASSAPTDTQYF. CDR3 coding DNA: TGTGCCAGCAGTGCACCCACAGATACGCAGTATTTT.

CDR3 bases: TGTGCCTGGCTAGCGGGGAACACCGGGGAGCTGTTTTTT. Translation: CAWLAGNTGELFF. V usage is TRBV30 and J usage is TRBJ2-2; 8 positions match TRBD2. The CDR3 loop spans 13 amino acids. Looked up from germline, CDR1 is GTSNPN and CDR2 is SVGIG (reference sequence). V lost 5 bases to trimming and J lost 1 base; unmatched junction nucleotides: 0.

J is TRBJ2-3 and V is TRBV4-2; D is undetermined. The V and J ends lost 0 bases and 6 bases respectively, with 13 bases between them. Per germline, CDR1 LGHNA and CDR2 YNFKEQ. The CDR3 contains 15 residues. The CDR3 loop reads CASSQEGSPFDTQYF. The CDR3, as DNA: TGTGCCAGCAGCCAAGAGGGGTCCCCCTTCGATACGCAGTATTTT.

This clone is judged medium-sized. The chain recombines TRBV4-3 with TRBJ2-7, with TRBD1 as a possible D gene (5 bases). This CDR3 comprises 13 residues. The germline V gene has CDR1 LGHNA and CDR2 YSLEER. The V gene lost 5 bases and the J gene lost 3 bases, with 11 bases spanning the gap. The CDR3 nucleotides read TGCGCCAGCAGCAGGGGCGTCCACTACGAGCAGTACTTC. As protein: CASSRGVHYEQYF.

The chain has TRBV5-6 and TRBJ2-7, with no clear D. V shed 4 bases and J shed 5 bases, with 16 bases lying between them. The CDR3 is 14 amino acids. Germline V gives CDR1 SGHDT, CDR2 YYEEEE. For the CDR3, the DNA is TGTGCCAGCAGCACGGTGGTAGTGGAAAACGAGCAGTACTTC. This sequence encodes CASSTVVVENEQYF.

The V gene is TRBV19, the J gene TRBJ2-7; perhaps TRBD2 as D (5 bases). The length of the CDR3 is 14 residues. CDR1 LNHDA and CDR2 SQIVND come from the germline V gene (reference sequence). The germline V and J ends were trimmed by 9 bases and 3 bases, with 18 bases remaining between them. CDR3 sequence: CASEGGSLSYEQYF. The CDR3, as DNA: TGTGCCAGCGAAGGAGGCAGCTTGAGCTACGAGCAGTACTTC.

This chain uses TRBV15 with TRBJ2-6, with TRBD2 matching over 8 bases. Germline loops: CDR1 LNHNV, CDR2 YYDKDF (reference sequence). Trimming removed 9 bases from V and 0 bases from J; junction bases left unmatched: 7. The CDR3 is made up of 16 amino acids. The CDR3 region is CATQPGGPSGANVLTF. CDR3 bases: TGTGCCACACAACCGGGGGGGCCCTCTGGGGCCAACGTCCTGACTTTC.